Listed below are T cell receptor beta chains from one sample, sequenced in a study of blood T cell repertoires in COVID-19. The protocol was immunoSEQ multiplex PCR, while the TCRdb copy is restricted to in-frame clones and leaves out a portion. The sample lists a few hundred thousand clones, 70% to 90% occurring once. The sample taken for sequencing was peripheral blood. These receptors were taken from a woman aged 25 to 39 with COVID-19, enrolled during active disease. The CDR3 runs from the conserved cysteine through the conserved F or W. The D gene is left open where the match is weak. Some rows have no size entry. The others give once, few or many, or a class for an expanded clone.

j_call v_call d_call clone_size cdr3_nt cdr3_aa
TRBJ2-4 TRBV25-1 . . TGTGCCAGCAGTCTAGATTGGGGCCCGAAGTACTTC CASSLDWGPKYF
TRBJ1-1 TRBV28 . . TGTGCCAGCAGGGGAGGTGTCATGAACACTGAAGCTTTCTTT CASRGGVMNTEAFF
TRBJ2-3 TRBV3-1/TRBV3-2 TRBD2 . TGTGCCAGCAGCCCCCGCTTGGGCGGGAGGTTCACAGATACGCAGTATTTT CASSPRLGGRFTDTQYF
TRBJ1-3 TRBV12-5 . . TGTGCTAGTGGTTTGTCGTTCTCTGGAAACACCATATATTTT CASGLSFSGNTIYF
TRBJ2-7 TRBV3-1/TRBV3-2 TRBD2 . TGTGCCAGCAGCCCTACCCTAGCGGGGAACTTTTACGAGCAGTACTTC CASSPTLAGNFYEQYF
TRBJ2-1 TRBV30 TRBD1 . TGTGCCGCGTCCTTTATGGGACAGGGATCTTATAATGAGCAGTTCTTC CAASFMGQGSYNEQFF
TRBJ2-1 TRBV4-1 TRBD1 . TGCGCCAGCAGCCAACAACAGGGGGAGTGGCATGAGCAGTTCTTC CASSQQQGEWHEQFF
TRBJ2-3 TRBV19 . . TGTGCCAGTAGTATCATGGAGGGCCTCGCAGATACGCAGTATTTT CASSIMEGLADTQYF
TRBJ2-5 TRBV2 . few TGTGCCGTCGACGGCCCGACTGGGGAGACCCAGTACTTC CAVDGPTGETQYF
TRBJ2-7 TRBV5-1 TRBD2 . TGCGCCAGCAGCTCTGAGACTAGCGGGATGTCCCACGAGCAGTACTTC CASSSETSGMSHEQYF
TRBJ2-1 TRBV15 . . TGTGCCACCAGCAGAGATCGTGGGAGTTACAATGAGCAGTTCTTC CATSRDRGSYNEQFF
TRBJ2-1 TRBV5-6 TRBD1 . TGTGCCAGCAGAACCGGGACAGGGACTTACAATGAGCAGTTCTTC CASRTGTGTYNEQFF
TRBJ2-7 TRBV27 TRBD2 . TGTGCCAGCAGTTTGGGATTAGCGGGAGGCACCTACGAGCAGTACTTC CASSLGLAGGTYEQYF
TRBJ2-1 TRBV9 . . TGTGCCAGCAGCTCCCCGCATGGGCTTTCCACAGCCAATGAGCAGTTCTTC CASSSPHGLSTANEQFF
TRBJ2-1 TRBV28 TRBD2 . TGTGCCAGCAGTTTTGGGGAGGGTATTAGCTCCTACAATGAGCAGTTCTTC CASSFGEGISSYNEQFF
TRBJ2-3 TRBV6-5 TRBD2 . TGTGCCAGCAGTTACCGCGGGAGGGCGACAGATACGCAGTATTTT CASSYRGRATDTQYF
TRBJ2-7 TRBV2 . . TGTGCCAGCGACAGTTTCTACGAGCAGTACTTC CASDSFYEQYF
TRBJ2-2 TRBV27 TRBD2 . TGTGCCAGCAGATATCTAGCGGGAGGCGACACCGGGGAGCTGTTTTTT CASRYLAGGDTGELFF
TRBJ2-1 TRBV2 TRBD1 . TGTGCCAGCAGTCTAGGGACAGGGGGCAGCTTCAATGAGCAGTTCTTC CASSLGTGGSFNEQFF
TRBJ2-6 TRBV7-3 . once TGTGCCAGCAGCTTCCCCCCAGGTACCTACTCTGGGGCCAACGTCCTGACTTTC CASSFPPGTYSGANVLTF
TRBJ1-1 TRBV28 . . TGTGCCAGCAGTTTTTCACAGGGCGTTCCTGAAGCTTTCTTT CASSFSQGVPEAFF
TRBJ2-5 TRBV9 . . TGTGCCAGGAGTTGGGACACACAAGAGACCCAGTACTTC CARSWDTQETQYF
TRBJ2-7 TRBV12-3/TRBV12-4 . . TGTGCCAGCAGTTTGGGCAGGTGGTACGAGCAGTACTTC CASSLGRWYEQYF
TRBJ2-3 TRBV30 . . TGTGCCTGGAGCCTAGGGTTTGGGGGGGGCCCAGATACGCAGTATTTT CAWSLGFGGGPDTQYF
TRBJ2-7 TRBV2 TRBD1 . TGTGCCAGCAGTGAAGCGCCTAGGTTTGGCGGGACAGGGGGCTACGAGCAGTACTTC CASSEAPRFGGTGGYEQYF
TRBJ2-6 TRBV7-2 . . TGTGCCAGCAGCTTAGTGGCAGGGTCTGGTGGGGCCAACGTCCTGACTTTC CASSLVAGSGGANVLTF